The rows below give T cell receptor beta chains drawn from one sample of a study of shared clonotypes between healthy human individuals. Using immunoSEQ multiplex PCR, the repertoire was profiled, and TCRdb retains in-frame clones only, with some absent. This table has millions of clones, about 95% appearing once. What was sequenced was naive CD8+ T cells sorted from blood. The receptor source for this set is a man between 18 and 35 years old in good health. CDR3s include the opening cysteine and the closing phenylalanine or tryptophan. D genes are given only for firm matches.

CASSTFSGGPSNEQFF	TGCGCCAGCAGTACTTTCAGCGGGGGGCCATCGAATGAGCAGTTCTTC	TRBJ2-1	TRBV10-1	TRBD2
CASSYSPQWDGYTF	TGTGCCAGCAGTTACTCGCCTCAGTGGGATGGCTACACCTTC	TRBJ1-2	TRBV6-6	NA
CASSQTGENYEQYF	TGTGCCAGCAGTCAGACAGGGGAAAACTACGAGCAGTACTTC	TRBJ2-7	TRBV28	TRBD1
CASSQDRGTSYEQYF	TGCGCCAGCAGCCAAGATCGGGGCACCTCCTACGAGCAGTACTTC	TRBJ2-7	TRBV4-1	NA
CASSEGGAGELFF	TGTGCCAGCAGTGAAGGGGGGGCCGGGGAGCTGTTTTTT	TRBJ2-2	TRBV25-1	TRBD2
CASSLLQGSGGEQYF	TGTGCCAGCAGCTTACTACAGGGAAGCGGGGGCGAGCAGTACTTC	TRBJ2-7	TRBV5-4	TRBD2
CASSQGIQGDGYTF	TGTGCCAGCTCACAGGGGATACAGGGAGATGGCTACACCTTC	TRBJ1-2	TRBV18	NA
CASMRGDEQYF	TGCGCCAGCATGCGGGGGGATGAGCAGTACTTC	TRBJ2-7	TRBV10-2	TRBD2
CASSLVGTYTDTQYF	TGTGCCAGCAGCTTAGTCGGGACGTACACAGATACGCAGTATTTT	TRBJ2-3	TRBV7-8	NA
CASSLSMPSGGMGELFF	TGTGCCAGCAGTTTATCGATGCCTAGCGGGGGGATGGGGGAGCTGTTTTTT	TRBJ2-2	TRBV27	TRBD2